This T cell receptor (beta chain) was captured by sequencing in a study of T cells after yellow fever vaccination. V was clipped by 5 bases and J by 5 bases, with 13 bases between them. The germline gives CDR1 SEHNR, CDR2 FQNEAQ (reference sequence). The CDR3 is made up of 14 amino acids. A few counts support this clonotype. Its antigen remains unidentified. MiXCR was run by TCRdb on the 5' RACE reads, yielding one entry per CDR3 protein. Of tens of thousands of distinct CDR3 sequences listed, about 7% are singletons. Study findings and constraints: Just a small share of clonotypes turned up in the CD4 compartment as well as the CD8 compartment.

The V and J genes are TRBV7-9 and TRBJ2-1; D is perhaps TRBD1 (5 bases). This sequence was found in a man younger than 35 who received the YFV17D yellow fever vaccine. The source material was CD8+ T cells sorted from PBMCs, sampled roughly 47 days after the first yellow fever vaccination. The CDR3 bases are TGTGCCAGCAGCAACCTCTCAGGGAACAATGAGCAGTTCTTC. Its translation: CASSNLSGNNEQFF.